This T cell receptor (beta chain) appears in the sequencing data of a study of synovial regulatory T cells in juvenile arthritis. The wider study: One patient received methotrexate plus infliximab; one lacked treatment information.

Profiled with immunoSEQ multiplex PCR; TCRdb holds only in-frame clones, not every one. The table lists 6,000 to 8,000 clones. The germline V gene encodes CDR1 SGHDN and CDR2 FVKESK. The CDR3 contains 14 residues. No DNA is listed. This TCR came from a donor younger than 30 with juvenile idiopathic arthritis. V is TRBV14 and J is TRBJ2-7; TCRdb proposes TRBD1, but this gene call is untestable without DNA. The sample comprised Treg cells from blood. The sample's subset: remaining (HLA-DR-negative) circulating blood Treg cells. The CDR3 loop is CASSQWQGSYEQYF.